This entry describes one T cell receptor beta chain. Its antigen is as yet unknown. A J-beta primer mix and a sample-barcoded 5' primer were used in a second PCR of roughly 6 to 12 cycles. MiXCR, run by TCRdb on the 5' RACE reads, gives a single entry per CDR3 protein. This table holds 800,000 or so distinct CDR3 sequences, roughly 25% found once. These data belong to a study of blood T cells in healthy people across ages. Germline CDR1 reads MGHRA; CDR2 reads YSYEKL. The CDR3 length is 17 residues. V was cut by 0 bases and J by 1 base, with 15 bases left in between. Whole-study findings and limits: Both naive CD4+ cell counts and diversity were greater in long-lived donors than in aged donors. Using unsorted PBMCs precluded a conclusive naive versus antigen-experienced comparison.

The same sample was also used in a study of T cells of mothers and their children. Per that paper: Slightly higher but non-significant overlap marked related mother-child pairs versus unrelated pairs.

The receptor was derived from a boy aged 5-17 years in good health. The rearrangement uses TRBV4-1 and TRBJ2-5; possible D gene TRBD1, 7 bases. The sequencing sample was made of blood. CDR3 nucleotides: TGCGCCAGCAGCCAAGATACCTACAGGGGAGGCCAAGAGACCCAGTACTTC. This codes for CASSQDTYRGGQETQYF.